The 13 T cell receptor beta chains reported below all come from one sample, sequenced in a study of shared clonotypes between healthy human individuals. The repertoire was sequenced with immunoSEQ multiplex PCR; TCRdb's copy has only in-frame clones and lacks some. The sample has more than 1.2 million clones, 98% seen once; the top ten hold roughly 0.36%. The sequencing input was naive CD4+ T cells sorted from blood. The subset denotes: CD45RA+ positively selected. These receptor sequences come from a man aged 25-45 years in good health.

The chain employs TRBV7-2 and TRBJ2-7, with D tentatively TRBD2 (5 bases). V was pared by 5 bases and J by 3 bases, with 11 bases between. This CDR3 is 13 amino acids long. CDR1 is SGHTA, CDR2 FQGNSA, per germline. This chain's CDR3 is CASSPGKGYEQYF. The CDR3 nucleotides read TGTGCCAGCAGCCCCGGGAAGGGCTACGAGCAGTACTTC.

Turning to this clone: This same CDR3 is encoded by further DNA sequences in the sample. The chain is built from TRBV7-9 and TRBJ2-7; unclear D gene. V was pared by 3 bases and J by 2 bases, with 5 bases between. Germline V gene sequence: CDR1 SEHNR, CDR2 FQNEAQ (reference sequence). CDR3 length: 12 amino acids. In DNA form, the CDR3 reads TGTGCCAGCAGCTTGACCACCTACGAGCAGTACTTC. It translates to CASSLTTYEQYF.

V gene TRBV7-6 combines with J gene TRBJ2-5, with a tentative D call TRBD1 (6 bases). CDR1 is SGHVS, CDR2 FNYEAQ, per germline. Between the trimmed V and J ends, which lost 6 bases and 2 bases, there was a span of 13 bases. The CDR3 sequence is 14 residues long. CDR3 nucleotide sequence: TGTGCCAGCAGTGTAGGACAGACACAAGAGACCCAGTACTTC. This sequence encodes CASSVGQTQETQYF.

Here the CDR3 reads CASSLNRGLRGNTIYF. The DNA of the CDR3 is TGTGCCAGCAGCTTGAACAGGGGTTTACGTGGAAACACCATATATTTT. The V gene is TRBV5-6, the J gene TRBJ1-3; TRBD1 matches 7 bases. The CDR3 totals 16 residues. Per germline, CDR1 SGHDT and CDR2 YYEEEE. V lost 1 base, J lost 3 bases, and 7 bases stayed unmatched.

The chain couples TRBV5-1 to TRBJ2-6; D remains ambiguous. The CDR3 extends over 16 amino acids. Looked up from germline, CDR1 is SGHRS and CDR2 is YFSETQ. The ends were cut back, 0 bases at V and 3 bases at J, with 10 bases in the middle. DNA for the CDR3: TGCGCCAGCAGCTTGGCCACAGTGTATGGGGCCAACGTCCTGACTTTC. Amino acid sequence: CASSLATVYGANVLTF. Full variable domain (rest looked up from reference TRBV5-1 and TRBJ2-6): KAGVTQTPRYLIKTRGQQVTLSCSPISGHRSVSWYQQTPGQGLQFLFEYFSETQRNKGNFPGRFSGRQFSNSRSEMNVSTLELGDSALYLCASSLATVYGANVLTFGAGSRLTVL.

This clone was observed once. The chain combines TRBV7-2 with TRBJ2-7; D unresolved. V was trimmed by 5 bases and J by 0 bases, leaving 11 bases between them. The CDR3 totals 14 residues. Looked up from germline, CDR1 is SGHTA and CDR2 is FQGNSA. The CDR3 bases are TGTGCCAGCAGCCCTAGGGCTAGCTCCTACGAGCAGTACTTC. Translating it yields CASSPRASSYEQYF.

CDR3 sequence reads: CASSLDRGGQNVYEQFF. The CDR3 bases are TGTGCCAGCAGCTTAGATCGCGGCGGGCAAAACGTCTATGAGCAGTTCTTC. The chain uses TRBV11-3 and TRBJ2-1, with a weak D call TRBD2 (5 bases). CDR1 and CDR2 from the germline V gene are SGHNT and YENEEA. Trimming left V 0 bases short and J 8 bases short, with 20 bases between. The CDR3 loop spans 17 amino acids.

The rearrangement uses TRBV6-5 and TRBJ2-7; the D is unclear. Trimming removed 6 bases from V and 3 bases from J, with 12 bases in between. The CDR3 spans 13 residues. The germline V gene encodes CDR1 MNHEY and CDR2 SVGAGI. The CDR3: CASSPRGDYEQYF. The CDR3 DNA follows: TGTGCCAGCAGCCCCCGAGGCGACTACGAGCAGTACTTC.

This chain links TRBV7-9 with TRBJ2-5; D not resolved. V was trimmed by 1 base and J by 0 bases, leaving 21 bases between them. CDR1 SEHNR and CDR2 FQNEAQ come from the germline V gene (reference sequence). This CDR3 contains 19 residues. The CDR3 coding sequence is TGTGCCAGCAGCTTAGGTGGTCCGTTTGGGGATCCGGACCAAGAGACCCAGTACTTC. Amino acids: CASSLGGPFGDPDQETQYF. Variable domain in full (rest from reference TRBV7-9 and TRBJ2-5): DTGVSQNPRHKITKRGQNVTFRCDPISEHNRLYWYRQTLGQGPEFLTYFQNEAQLEKSRLLSDRFSAERPKGSFSTLEIQRTEQGDSAMYLCASSLGGPFGDPDQETQYFGPGTRLLVL.

As DNA, the CDR3 is TGTGCCAGCAGCAAAGGGGGTGGATCCTCCCTTCAGTACTTC. It translates to CASSKGGGSSLQYF. This chain links TRBV6-4 with TRBJ2-4; D may be TRBD1 (6 bases). Germline V gene data show CDR1 as MRHNA and CDR2 as SNTAGT. CDR3 size: 14 residues. The V gene lost 6 bases and the J gene lost 11 bases, with 20 bases spanning the gap.

CDR3 loop: CASSLGGLAGVFYEQYF. The DNA of the CDR3 is TGTGCCAGCAGCTTAGGGGGACTAGCGGGAGTCTTTTACGAGCAGTACTTC. The chain links TRBV7-9 to TRBJ2-7; 14 nucleotides match TRBD2. The V segment lost 1 base and the J segment 4 bases; nucleotides outside the gene matches: 6. The length of the CDR3 is 17 residues. The germline V gene has CDR1 SEHNR and CDR2 FQNEAQ (reference sequence). The variable domain in full, with the rest retrieved from reference TRBV7-9 and TRBJ2-7, is DTGVSQNPRHKITKRGQNVTFRCDPISEHNRLYWYRQTLGQGPEFLTYFQNEAQLEKSRLLSDRFSAERPKGSFSTLEIQRTEQGDSAMYLCASSLGGLAGVFYEQYFGPGTRLTVT.

The chain couples TRBV6-1 to TRBJ2-7, with 11 bases fitting TRBD2. J gave up 9 bases and V 5 bases, and 9 bases lay outside the gene matches. This CDR3 comprises 14 residues. From germline, CDR1 is MNHNS and CDR2 SASEGT. In DNA, the CDR3 is TGTGCCAGCAGTCCATTAGCGGGAGGGGGGTGGCAGTACTTC. Translation: CASSPLAGGGWQYF.

The chain has TRBV27 and TRBJ2-5; TRBD2 aligns across 7 bases. The CDR3 has 13 residues. Trimming at V came to 8 bases and at J to 7 bases, leaving 10 bases not matched to a gene. Germline V gene sequence: CDR1 MNHEY, CDR2 SMNVEV (reference sequence). The CDR3 sequence is CASGASGKGTQYF. DNA of the CDR3: TGTGCCAGCGGCGCTAGCGGTAAGGGGACCCAGTACTTC.